A selection of T cell receptor beta chains follows, all from one sample in a study of tumor T cells in aggressive B-cell lymphoma. Repertoires were generated with immunoSEQ multiplex PCR, while TCRdb's copy carries only in-frame clones and drops some. The repertoire holds some 7,000 clones, roughly 86% seen once, with approximately 3% in the top ten. The sample consisted of tumor tissue. The receptors come from an adult with diffuse large B cell lymphoma. Some clones in this sample may be carry-over from other donors' samples. Both conserved end residues are part of each CDR3. The order of the fields is CDR3 DNA, CDR3 protein, clone size, CDR3 length, V gene, J gene, D gene. D genes are given only for firm matches. Size tells how often a clone was seen (once, few, many) or the class of an expanded clone, and some rows leave it out.

DNA: TGTGCCATCGGGCCTCCAGGACGGGACTCCTATAATTCACCCCTCCACTTT
CDR3: CAIGPPGRDSYNSPLHF
size: NA
length: 17
V: TRBV10-3
J: TRBJ1-6
D: NA

DNA: TGTGCCAGTAGGGACAGGGACAATCAGCCCCAGCATTTT
CDR3: CASRDRDNQPQHF
size: NA
length: 13
V: TRBV19
J: TRBJ1-5
D: TRBD1

DNA: TGTGCCAGCAGCGGGGGGGACAGTGCTTTCCACGAGCAGTACTTC
CDR3: CASSGGDSAFHEQYF
size: once
length: 15
V: TRBV9
J: TRBJ2-7
D: NA

DNA: TGTGCCAGCTCACCATCGTCAGGAGCAACTTCTGGGGCCGGGGCCAACGTCCTGACTTTC
CDR3: CASSPSSGATSGAGANVLTF
size: NA
length: 20
V: TRBV18
J: TRBJ2-6
D: NA

DNA: TGTGCCAGTAGTACCGACAGTAGCAATCAGCCCCAGCATTTT
CDR3: CASSTDSSNQPQHF
size: NA
length: 14
V: TRBV19
J: TRBJ1-5
D: NA

DNA: TGTGCCAGCAGTTTTACAGGGCCGGCTTACAATGAGCAGTTCTTC
CDR3: CASSFTGPAYNEQFF
size: NA
length: 15
V: TRBV28
J: TRBJ2-1
D: NA

DNA: TGTGCCAGCAGCTTAAGGAGGGGTAACTATGGCTACACCTTC
CDR3: CASSLRRGNYGYTF
size: NA
length: 14
V: TRBV7-2
J: TRBJ1-2
D: NA

DNA: TGTGCCAGCAGCTTACGGGGGACCGATGAAAAACTGTTTTTT
CDR3: CASSLRGTDEKLFF
size: NA
length: 14
V: TRBV11-1
J: TRBJ1-4
D: NA

DNA: TGTGCCAGCAGCCAAGAGACAGGGGGCCCCTACGAGCAGTACTTC
CDR3: CASSQETGGPYEQYF
size: NA
length: 15
V: TRBV14
J: TRBJ2-7
D: TRBD1

DNA: TGTGCCAGTAGTACGGGACAGGGGAACTATGGCTACACCTTC
CDR3: CASSTGQGNYGYTF
size: NA
length: 14
V: TRBV19
J: TRBJ1-2
D: TRBD1

DNA: TGCGCCAGCAGCTTGGGAGGGGGCCCCCAAGAGACCCAGTACTTC
CDR3: CASSLGGGPQETQYF
size: once
length: 15
V: TRBV5-1
J: TRBJ2-5
D: TRBD1

DNA: TGTGCCAGCAGCTTACGGTCGAGCACTGAAGCTTTCTTT
CDR3: CASSLRSSTEAFF
size: NA
length: 13
V: TRBV11-1
J: TRBJ1-1
D: NA

DNA: TGTGCCAGCACCCCAGGACTAGCGGGGGCCTACAATGAGCAGTTCTTC
CDR3: CASTPGLAGAYNEQFF
size: NA
length: 16
V: TRBV7-2
J: TRBJ2-1
D: TRBD2

DNA: TGTGCCAGCAGCCTACCCGGGACAGGGATCACAGATACGCAGTATTTT
CDR3: CASSLPGTGITDTQYF
size: NA
length: 16
V: TRBV5-4
J: TRBJ2-3
D: TRBD1

DNA: TGTGCCAGCAGCTTAGAGGAGGCCAGGACCTACGAGCAGTACTTC
CDR3: CASSLEEARTYEQYF
size: NA
length: 15
V: TRBV11-3
J: TRBJ2-7
D: NA

DNA: TGTGCCAGCAGACAGAGGGGACAGTCTAATCAGCCCCAGCATTTT
CDR3: CASRQRGQSNQPQHF
size: NA
length: 15
V: TRBV2
J: TRBJ1-5
D: TRBD1

DNA: TGTGCCAGCAGCTTGCGGGGTTCCGCTGAAGCTTTCTTT
CDR3: CASSLRGSAEAFF
size: NA
length: 13
V: TRBV5-6
J: TRBJ1-1
D: NA

DNA: TGTGCCAGCAGCCCACAGGGGTACAATCAGCCCCAGCATTTT
CDR3: CASSPQGYNQPQHF
size: NA
length: 14
V: TRBV6-5
J: TRBJ1-5
D: TRBD1

DNA: TGCAGCGTTCGCGACACCTATGGCTACACCTTC
CDR3: CSVRDTYGYTF
size: NA
length: 11
V: TRBV29-1
J: TRBJ1-2
D: NA

DNA: TGTGCCAGCAGCTCCAATCGGGAGGGCCGGTACAATGAGCAGTTCTTC
CDR3: CASSSNREGRYNEQFF
size: NA
length: 16
V: TRBV9
J: TRBJ2-1
D: TRBD2

DNA: TGTGCCACCAGCAGAGATAGAGGAAAAAATTCACCCCTCCACTTT
CDR3: CATSRDRGKNSPLHF
size: NA
length: 15
V: TRBV15
J: TRBJ1-6
D: NA

DNA: TGCAGCGTTGCTTGGGGGCATGGAAACACCATATATTTT
CDR3: CSVAWGHGNTIYF
size: once
length: 13
V: TRBV29-1
J: TRBJ1-3
D: NA

DNA: TGTGCCAGCAGCGTAGACAGGGGGCGCGAAAACATTCAGTACTTC
CDR3: CASSVDRGRENIQYF
size: NA
length: 15
V: TRBV7-3
J: TRBJ2-4
D: TRBD1

DNA: TGCGCCAGCAGCTTGGCCGGGAACACTGAAGCTTTCTTT
CDR3: CASSLAGNTEAFF
size: few
length: 13
V: TRBV5-1
J: TRBJ1-1
D: NA

DNA: TGTGCCAGCTCACCAGACGCCGAGGAGAAAAAACTGTTTTTT
CDR3: CASSPDAEEKKLFF
size: NA
length: 14
V: TRBV18
J: TRBJ1-4
D: NA

DNA: TGCAGCGGTACCAGGACGGACAGCTCCTACAATGAGCAGTTCTTC
CDR3: CSGTRTDSSYNEQFF
size: NA
length: 15
V: TRBV29-1
J: TRBJ2-1
D: NA

DNA: TGTGCCAGTAGTTTAGGGGCCCACTCTGGGGCCAACGTCCTGACTTTC
CDR3: CASSLGAHSGANVLTF
size: NA
length: 16
V: TRBV19
J: TRBJ2-6
D: NA

DNA: TGTGCCAGCAGTGACGATCTAAACTACGAGCAGTACTTC
CDR3: CASSDDLNYEQYF
size: NA
length: 13
V: TRBV2
J: TRBJ2-7
D: NA

DNA: TGTGCCAGCGGGGGGGTCTACGAGCAGTACTTC
CDR3: CASGGVYEQYF
size: NA
length: 11
V: TRBV5-6
J: TRBJ2-7
D: TRBD2

DNA: TGTGCCAGCAGTAGAAATCGGGGTAGATCGGGTAATGAAAAACTGTTTTTT
CDR3: CASSRNRGRSGNEKLFF
size: NA
length: 17
V: TRBV7-2
J: TRBJ1-4
D: NA

DNA: TGTGCCAGCACTCCCGGAACAGCGGGAAACTACGAGCAGTACTTC
CDR3: CASTPGTAGNYEQYF
size: NA
length: 15
V: TRBV18
J: TRBJ2-7
D: TRBD2

DNA: TGTGCCAGCGGTTACAGGGGACAGGGGGATCAGCCCCAGCATTTT
CDR3: CASGYRGQGDQPQHF
size: NA
length: 15
V: TRBV6-6
J: TRBJ1-5
D: TRBD1

DNA: TGTGCCAGCAGCCAAGACTTTTCGGAGCGGGGGGGCGGCGATACGCAGTATTTT
CDR3: CASSQDFSERGGGDTQYF
size: few
length: 18
V: TRBV4-2
J: TRBJ2-3
D: TRBD2

DNA: TGTGCCAGCAGCTTAGATTTAAGTCGGCGGGACGGGGAGACCCAGTACTTC
CDR3: CASSLDLSRRDGETQYF
size: NA
length: 17
V: TRBV7-8
J: TRBJ2-5
D: NA

DNA: TGTGCCAGCATGGACAGGGCAACTAATGAAAAACTGTTTTTT
CDR3: CASMDRATNEKLFF
size: NA
length: 14
V: TRBV2
J: TRBJ1-4
D: TRBD1

DNA: TGTGCCAGCAGCTTATCGGACAGTGGCGAGCAGTACTTC
CDR3: CASSLSDSGEQYF
size: NA
length: 13
V: TRBV5-4
J: TRBJ2-7
D: NA

DNA: TGTGCCAGCGGTTACGCGGGGGGAGGAACTGAAGCTTTCTTT
CDR3: CASGYAGGGTEAFF
size: NA
length: 14
V: TRBV6-5
J: TRBJ1-1
D: NA

DNA: TGTGCCAGCAGAGGGGTCGGGGAGACCCAGTACTTC
CDR3: CASRGVGETQYF
size: NA
length: 12
V: TRBV7-9
J: TRBJ2-5
D: NA

DNA: TGTGCCTGGAGTGTACTGCAGGGGGGTGAAGCTTTCTTT
CDR3: CAWSVLQGGEAFF
size: NA
length: 13
V: TRBV30
J: TRBJ1-1
D: TRBD1

DNA: TGTGCCAGCAGGAAACAGGGGGTCTCCTACGAGCAGTACTTC
CDR3: CASRKQGVSYEQYF
size: once
length: 14
V: TRBV2
J: TRBJ2-7
D: TRBD1

DNA: TGTGCCAGCAGTTTCCTGACAGGGGCCTACCTATATGGCTACACCTTC
CDR3: CASSFLTGAYLYGYTF
size: NA
length: 16
V: TRBV27
J: TRBJ1-2
D: TRBD1

DNA: TGTGCCAGCAGCCTCTTTAGGGAGTCGGAGCAGTTCTTC
CDR3: CASSLFRESEQFF
size: NA
length: 13
V: TRBV7-3
J: TRBJ2-1
D: NA

DNA: TGTGCCAGCACCCACTTAACTAGCGGGAGGGGGCTTGGAGATACGCAGTATTTT
CDR3: CASTHLTSGRGLGDTQYF
size: NA
length: 18
V: TRBV21-1
J: TRBJ2-3
D: NA

DNA: TGTGCCAGTAGTAGGACAGGGGTATATGGCTACACCTTC
CDR3: CASSRTGVYGYTF
size: NA
length: 13
V: TRBV19
J: TRBJ1-2
D: TRBD1

DNA: TGTGCCAGCAGGACTCCCGAGGGTAACTATGGCTACACCTTC
CDR3: CASRTPEGNYGYTF
size: NA
length: 14
V: TRBV4-2
J: TRBJ1-2
D: NA

DNA: TGTGCCAGCAGTTTCAGCGGGGGCAACTACGAGCAGTACTTC
CDR3: CASSFSGGNYEQYF
size: few
length: 14
V: TRBV28
J: TRBJ2-7
D: TRBD2

DNA: TGCGCCAGCAGCCTAATATTAGATGAAAAAGCTTTCTTT
CDR3: CASSLILDEKAFF
size: NA
length: 13
V: TRBV5-1
J: TRBJ1-1
D: NA